This T cell receptor (beta chain) came from a study of cytomegalovirus exposure and HLA in healthy donors (dated by TCRdb to about 2017). In terms of the full investigation: According to a later analysis, the 110 or so validation repertoires were produced on the same platform as the 600 to 850 repertoires of the first cohort. The study aimed to test whether cataloging public T cell receptors could reveal signatures of past pathogen exposure. Besides the first cohort of approximately 710 subjects, a separate validation cohort made up of about 120 different subjects was used. To predict cytomegalovirus infection status, the study combined high-throughput TCR immunosequencing, statistical association of individual TCRs with disease status, and machine learning.

Receptor libraries were prepared by the immunoSEQ multiplex PCR assay. In the source study's methods: A statistical classification framework was built to diagnose cytomegalovirus status from the catalog of TCR beta chain sequences. What TCRdb holds here is the immuneACCESS table cut down to in-frame rearrangements. Part of the clones is not present; checked against another copy, under half of the missing clones reflect an unresolved V gene, and the others are unexplained. V, J and clone size reflect that table, while D and trimming were determined from the DNA. The sample contains around 250,000 clones, almost 90% of them found a single time. Of the sample, roughly 0.38% falls within the top ten clones. Trimming takes 7 bases off V and 9 bases off J; junction bases not matched to a gene: 7. The germline V gene encodes CDR1 SGHDT and CDR2 YYEEEE. The CDR3 holds 13 amino acids from the cysteine to the phenylalanine. This entry keeps only the CDR3 DNA: 39 bases, framed from base 1.

The paper as a whole reports these results and caveats: Of the cluster scores, about 94% were above 0 in a later analysis, which found that TCRs clustered in the first cohort also tended to co-occur in the 90 to 150 validation repertoires. The study gave a list of some 150 TCR beta chains associated with cytomegalovirus. The validation cohort had no HLA typing available for a later analysis, so co-occurrence within that cohort was assessed over all 120 or so repertoires. In vitro tests confirmed that three of the cytomegalovirus-associated TCR beta chains recognize cytomegalovirus antigens. The authors suggested that the approach could potentially be generalized to other disease states and immunological phenotypes. Most TCR sequences were seen in very few donors, while some public TCRs were found in many individuals. Cytomegalovirus status was reported to be diagnosed by the classifier with high specificity and sensitivity in both the original and validation cohorts.

Donors formed part of the validation cohort, which comprised over a hundred subjects and was distinct from the first cohort of 690 or so subjects. This clone showed up just a few times. No cognate antigen has been identified for it. Qualities for individual bases were not recorded, and no much larger clone is one base off. In this chain, TRBV5-6 is recombined with TRBJ1-6, with 7 bases in between that match TRBD1. This receptor was identified in a woman under 30 in good health and CMV-seronegative. The sequenced sample was PBMCs. The nucleotide sequence is given as TGTGCCAGCTGGGAAGCAGGGGGTTCACCCCTCCACTTT. It specifies CASWEAGGSPLHF.